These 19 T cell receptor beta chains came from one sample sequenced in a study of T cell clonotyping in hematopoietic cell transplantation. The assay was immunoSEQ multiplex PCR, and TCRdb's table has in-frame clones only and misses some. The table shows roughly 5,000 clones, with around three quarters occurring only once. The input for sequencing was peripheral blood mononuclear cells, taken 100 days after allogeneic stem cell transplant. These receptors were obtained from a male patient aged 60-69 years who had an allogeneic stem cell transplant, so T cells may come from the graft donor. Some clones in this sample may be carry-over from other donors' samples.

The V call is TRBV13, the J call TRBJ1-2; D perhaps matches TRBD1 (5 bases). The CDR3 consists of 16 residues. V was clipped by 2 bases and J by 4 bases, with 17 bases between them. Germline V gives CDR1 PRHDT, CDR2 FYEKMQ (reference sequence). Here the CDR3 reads CASSLKGATRGYGYTF. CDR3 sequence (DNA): TGTGCCAGCAGCTTAAAAGGGGCGACCCGCGGCTATGGCTACACCTTC.

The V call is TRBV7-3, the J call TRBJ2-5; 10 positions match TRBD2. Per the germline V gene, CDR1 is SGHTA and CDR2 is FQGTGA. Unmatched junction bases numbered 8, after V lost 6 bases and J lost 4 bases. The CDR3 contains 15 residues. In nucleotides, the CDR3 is TGTGCCAGCAGTGAAAGCGGGAGGGCCGCAGAGACCCAGTACTTC. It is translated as CASSESGRAAETQYF.

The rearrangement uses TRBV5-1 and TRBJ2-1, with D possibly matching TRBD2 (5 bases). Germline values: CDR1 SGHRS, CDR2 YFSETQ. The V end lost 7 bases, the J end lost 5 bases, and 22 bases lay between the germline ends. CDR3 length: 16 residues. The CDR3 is CASASRRSPPDNEQFF. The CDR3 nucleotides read TGCGCCAGCGCTAGCAGGCGGAGTCCCCCCGACAATGAGCAGTTCTTC.

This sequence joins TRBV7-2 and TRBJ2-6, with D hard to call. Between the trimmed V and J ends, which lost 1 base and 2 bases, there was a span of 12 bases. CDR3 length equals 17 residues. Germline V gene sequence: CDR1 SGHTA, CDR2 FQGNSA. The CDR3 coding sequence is TGTGCCAGCAGCTTAGTCGCTGGAAACGCTGGGGCCAACGTCCTGACTTTC. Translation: CASSLVAGNAGANVLTF.

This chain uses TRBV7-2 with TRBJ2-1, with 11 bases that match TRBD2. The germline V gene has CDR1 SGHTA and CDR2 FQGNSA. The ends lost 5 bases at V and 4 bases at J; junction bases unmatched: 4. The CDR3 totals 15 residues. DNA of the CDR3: TGTGCCAGCAGCATAACTAGCGGGAGTTACAATGAGCAGTTCTTC. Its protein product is CASSITSGSYNEQFF.

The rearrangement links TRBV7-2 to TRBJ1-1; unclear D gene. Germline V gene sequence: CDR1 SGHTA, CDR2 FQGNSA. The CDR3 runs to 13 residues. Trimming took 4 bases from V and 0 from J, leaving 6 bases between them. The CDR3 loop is CASSSGMNTEAFF. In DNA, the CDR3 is TGTGCCAGCAGCTCAGGTATGAACACTGAAGCTTTCTTT.

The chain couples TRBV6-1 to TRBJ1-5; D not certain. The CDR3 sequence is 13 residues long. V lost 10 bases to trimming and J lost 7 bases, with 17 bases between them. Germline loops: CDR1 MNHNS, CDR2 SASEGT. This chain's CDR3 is CATAETSGQPQHF. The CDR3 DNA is TGTGCCACCGCCGAGACTTCGGGACAGCCCCAGCATTTT.

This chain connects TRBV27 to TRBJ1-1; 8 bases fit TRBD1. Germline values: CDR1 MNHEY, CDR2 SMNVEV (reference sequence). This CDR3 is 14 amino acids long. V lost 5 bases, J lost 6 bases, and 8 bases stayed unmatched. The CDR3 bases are TGTGCCAGCAGTATCGCGGGACAGGCGGCTGAAGCTTTCTTT. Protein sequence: CASSIAGQAAEAFF.

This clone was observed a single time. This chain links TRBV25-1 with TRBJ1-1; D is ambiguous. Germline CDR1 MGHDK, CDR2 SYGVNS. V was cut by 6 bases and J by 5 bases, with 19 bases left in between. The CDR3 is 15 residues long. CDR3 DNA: TGTGCCAGCAGAAAGGGCTACGGCGTAGAGACTGAAGCTTTCTTT. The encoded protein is CASRKGYGVETEAFF.

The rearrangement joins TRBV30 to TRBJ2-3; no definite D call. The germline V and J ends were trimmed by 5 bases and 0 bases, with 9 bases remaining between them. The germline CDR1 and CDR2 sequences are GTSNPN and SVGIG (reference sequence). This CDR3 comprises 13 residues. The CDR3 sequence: CAWGVGSTDTQYF. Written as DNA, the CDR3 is TGTGCCTGGGGGGTGGGGAGCACAGATACGCAGTATTTT.

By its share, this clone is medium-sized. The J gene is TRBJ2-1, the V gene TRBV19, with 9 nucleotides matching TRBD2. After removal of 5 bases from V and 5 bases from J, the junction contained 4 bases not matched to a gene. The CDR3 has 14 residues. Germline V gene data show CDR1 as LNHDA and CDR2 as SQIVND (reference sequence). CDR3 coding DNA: TGTGCCAGTAGTTCGTCTAGCGGGAACAATGAGCAGTTCTTC. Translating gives CASSSSSGNNEQFF.

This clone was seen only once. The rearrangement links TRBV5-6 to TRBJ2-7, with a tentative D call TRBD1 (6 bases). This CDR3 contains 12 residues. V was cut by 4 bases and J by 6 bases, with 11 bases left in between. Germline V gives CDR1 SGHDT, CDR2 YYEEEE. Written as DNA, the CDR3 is TGTGCCAGCAGCCAGTCAGGGGTCGAGCAGTACTTC. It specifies CASSQSGVEQYF.

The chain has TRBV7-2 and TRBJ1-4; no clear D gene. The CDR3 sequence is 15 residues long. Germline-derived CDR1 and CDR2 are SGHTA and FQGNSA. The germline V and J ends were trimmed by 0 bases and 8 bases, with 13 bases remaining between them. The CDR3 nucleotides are TGTGCCAGCAGCTTAGCCCCCTCCCGCGGGGAAAAACTGTTTTTT. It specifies CASSLAPSRGEKLFF.

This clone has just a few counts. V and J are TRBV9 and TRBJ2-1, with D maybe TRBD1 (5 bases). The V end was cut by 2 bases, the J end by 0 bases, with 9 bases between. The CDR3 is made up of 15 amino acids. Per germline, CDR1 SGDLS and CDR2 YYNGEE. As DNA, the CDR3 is TGTGCCAGCAGCGTTCAGGGAAGCTCCTACAATGAGCAGTTCTTC. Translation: CASSVQGSSYNEQFF. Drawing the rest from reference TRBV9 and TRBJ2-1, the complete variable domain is DSGVTQTPKHLITATGQRVTLRCSPRSGDLSVYWYQQSLDQGLQFLIQYYNGEERAKGNILERFSAQQFPDLHSELNLSSLELGDSALYFCASSVQGSSYNEQFFGPGTRLTVL.

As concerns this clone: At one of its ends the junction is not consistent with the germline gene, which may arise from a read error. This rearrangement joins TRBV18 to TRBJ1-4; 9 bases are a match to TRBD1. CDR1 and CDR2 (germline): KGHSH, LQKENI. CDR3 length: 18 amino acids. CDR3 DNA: TGTGCCGGCTCACCACCGGCCGGACAGGGGTTCCCCAATGAAAAACTGTTTTTT. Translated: CAGSPPAGQGFPNEKLFF.

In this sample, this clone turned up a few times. CDR3 bases: TGTGCCAGCAGGACAAGCGGGAGAATAGGAGAGCAGTACTTC. Translating it yields CASRTSGRIGEQYF. The J gene is TRBJ2-7, the V gene TRBV2, with 8 bases aligning to TRBD2. Trimming removed 6 bases from V and 7 bases from J; junction bases left unmatched: 11. In germline, CDR1 is SNHLY, CDR2 FYNNEI. This CDR3 has 14 residues.

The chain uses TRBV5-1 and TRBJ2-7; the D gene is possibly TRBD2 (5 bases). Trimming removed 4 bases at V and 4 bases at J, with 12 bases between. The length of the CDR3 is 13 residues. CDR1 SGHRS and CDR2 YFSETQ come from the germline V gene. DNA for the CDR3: TGCGCCAGCAGCAGCGGCCCCCGATACGAGCAGTACTTC. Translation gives CASSSGPRYEQYF.

The DNA of the CDR3 is TGTGCCATCAGTTCGGGACAGGGGAACTATGGCTACACCTTC. As protein: CAISSGQGNYGYTF. This chain joins TRBV10-3 and TRBJ1-2; TRBD1 aligns across 10 bases. Germline values: CDR1 ENHRY, CDR2 SYGVKD. Trimming at V came to 5 bases and at J to 2 bases, leaving 2 bases not matched to a gene. This CDR3 is built from 14 residues.

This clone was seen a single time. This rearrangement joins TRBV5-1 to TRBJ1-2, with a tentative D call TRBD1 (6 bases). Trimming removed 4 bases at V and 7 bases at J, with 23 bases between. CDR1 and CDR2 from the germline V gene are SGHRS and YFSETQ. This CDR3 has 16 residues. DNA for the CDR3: TGCGCCAGCAGCAGTCGTCAGGGGACCAAAATTGGTGGCTACACCTTC. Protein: CASSSRQGTKIGGYTF.